Shown below are 30 T cell receptor beta chains from a single sample sequenced in a study of OX40 agonist ivuxolimab in advanced cancers. Libraries came from the immunoSEQ multiplex PCR assay. In TCRdb, the immuneACCESS table is reduced to in-frame sequences with V and J assigned. These tables do not hold every clone; where another copy was compared, an unresolved V gene accounts for under half, and the others remain unexplained. Here the sample has about 54,000 clones; 80% occur a single time. The ten largest clonotypes hold 4% to 5% of the sample. Source: CD4+ or CD8+ T cells sorted from blood, taken in a trial of the OX40 agonist ivuxolimab. The receptors were sampled from an adult with an advanced solid tumor such as melanoma, head and neck, liver or kidney cancer.

The chain is built from TRBV19 and TRBJ2-2; 12 nucleotides align to TRBD1. CDR1 and CDR2 from the germline V gene are LNHDA and SQIVND (reference sequence). The CDR3 spans 16 residues. The V gene end was trimmed by 5 bases and the J gene end by 7 bases; junction bases not matched to a gene: 8. CDR3 residues: CASSSGGTGGFGELFF. CDR3 DNA sequence: TGTGCCAGTAGTTCAGGCGGGACAGGGGGCTTCGGGGAGCTGTTTTTT.

The chain is built from TRBV5-5 and TRBJ2-3; TRBD2 aligns across 10 bases. The V gene's germline CDR1 is SGHKS and CDR2 YYEKEE (reference sequence). After removal of 2 bases from V and 3 bases from J, the junction contained 0 bases not matched to a gene. The CDR3 spans 14 residues. The CDR3 sequence is CASSLAGGTDTQYF. CDR3 bases: TGTGCCAGCAGCTTAGCGGGGGGGACAGATACGCAGTATTTT. Based on the CDR3 plus reference TRBV5-5 and TRBJ2-3, the full variable domain is DAGVTQSPTHLIKTRGQQVTLRCSPISGHKSVSWYQQVLGQGPQFIFQYYEKEERGRGNFPDRFSARQFPNYSSELNVNALLLGDSALYLCASSLAGGTDTQYFGPGTRLTVL.

The rearrangement links TRBV18 to TRBJ1-1; maybe TRBD1 (5 bases). V dropped 8 bases and J dropped 2 bases, with 21 bases sitting between them. The germline CDR1 and CDR2 sequences are KGHSH and LQKENI. The CDR3 contains 16 residues. CDR3 nucleotide sequence: TGTGCCAGCCCCGGATCGAGATTGGGGGGAAACACTGAAGCTTTCTTT. Its protein is CASPGSRLGGNTEAFF.

The chain recombines TRBV28 with TRBJ2-1; perhaps TRBD1 as D (5 bases). Trimming shortened V by 4 bases and J by 7 bases, and 20 bases separated the two germline ends. The CDR3 loop spans 16 amino acids. Germline CDR1 is MDHEN and CDR2 is SYDVKM. CDR3 protein: CASSYKIDRKLNEQFF. The CDR3 DNA sequence: TGTGCCAGCAGTTACAAAATAGACAGAAAACTAAATGAGCAGTTCTTC.

The CDR3 here is CASSSGSTGGTQYF. For the CDR3, the DNA is TGCGCCAGCAGTTCAGGAAGCACCGGGGGGACGCAGTATTTT. The chain couples TRBV10-2 to TRBJ2-3; TRBD2 aligns across 7 bases. Trimming cost V 5 bases and J 9 bases; bases outside gene matches: 11. The CDR3 consists of 14 residues. Germline CDR1 WSHSY, CDR2 SAAADI.

The rearrangement joins TRBV19 to TRBJ1-2; D is ambiguous. The length of the CDR3 is 16 residues. The germline V and J ends were trimmed by 5 bases and 8 bases, with 24 bases remaining between them. Per germline, CDR1 LNHDA and CDR2 SQIVND (reference sequence). CDR3 nucleotides: TGTGCCAGTAGTTCCCGAGTAGGTGCCTCCATAAACGGCTACACCTTC. Translation gives CASSSRVGASINGYTF.

The chain combines TRBV4-3 with TRBJ1-2; D possibly corresponds to TRBD1 (6 bases). V was pared by 4 bases and J by 4 bases, with 16 bases between. This CDR3 has 15 amino acids. CDR1 LGHNA and CDR2 YSLEER come from the germline V gene. CDR3 in amino acids: CASSPSSDSPYGYTF. The DNA of the CDR3 is TGCGCCAGCAGCCCGTCTTCGGACAGCCCCTATGGCTACACCTTC.

The chain joins TRBV28 to TRBJ2-1; D is possibly TRBD2 (5 bases). Trimming pared 2 bases from V and 6 bases from J, leaving 11 bases between. The CDR3 extends over 14 amino acids. CDR1 and CDR2 from the germline V gene are MDHEN and SYDVKM. In DNA, the CDR3 is TGTGCCAGCAGTTTAGGAGCGGCCGCCAATGAGCAGTTCTTC. As protein: CASSLGAAANEQFF.

This clone was seen a single time. V and J are TRBV6-6 and TRBJ1-1; D is possibly TRBD1 (5 bases). CDR3 size: 14 residues. The V gene's germline CDR1 is MNHNY and CDR2 SVGAGI (reference sequence). V was pared by 5 bases and J by 1 base, with 11 bases between. The CDR3 here is CASSRVGANTEAFF. The DNA of the CDR3 is TGTGCCAGCAGTAGGGTTGGGGCGAACACTGAAGCTTTCTTT.

The gene calls are TRBV7-9 and TRBJ2-5; no clear D gene. Trimming stripped 5 bases from V and 2 bases from J, with 15 bases between. This CDR3 has 15 residues. Germline CDR1 and CDR2: SEHNR and FQNEAQ (reference sequence). CDR3 loop: CASSPHGGKQETQYF. The CDR3 DNA reads TGTGCCAGCAGCCCCCACGGTGGGAAGCAAGAGACCCAGTACTTC.

The V and J genes are TRBV5-1 and TRBJ2-5, with TRBD2 as a possible D gene (5 bases). CDR3 length equals 12 residues. In germline, CDR1 is SGHRS, CDR2 YFSETQ. The germline V and J ends were trimmed by 4 bases and 5 bases, with 9 bases remaining between them. CDR3 bases: TGCGCCAGCAGCGGGAGCCGGGAGACCCAGTACTTC. This gives the protein CASSGSRETQYF.

The J gene is TRBJ2-1, the V gene TRBV4-1; possibly TRBD2 for D (7 bases). The germline V gene encodes CDR1 MGHRA and CDR2 YSYEKL. V lost 1 base and J 4 bases, leaving 17 bases between the germline ends. This CDR3 is built from 17 residues. The CDR3 here is CASSQVEFAGAYNEQFF. DNA of the CDR3: TGCGCCAGCAGCCAAGTGGAATTCGCGGGGGCATACAATGAGCAGTTCTTC.

The genes are TRBV7-9 and TRBJ2-4; 11 bases map to TRBD2. With V trimmed by 4 bases and J by 8 bases, 4 bases remained unmatched. The CDR3 runs 14 residues. Germline CDR1 is SEHNR and CDR2 is FQNEAQ (reference sequence). This CDR3 reads CASSSSGRIDIQYF. The CDR3 DNA reads as TGTGCCAGCAGCTCTAGCGGGAGGATCGACATTCAGTACTTC.

This chain connects TRBV5-1 to TRBJ2-1; TRBD2 aligns across 10 bases. This CDR3 has 15 residues. The J segment lost 5 bases and the V segment lost 3 bases, leaving 5 bases of the junction unmatched. CDR1 is SGHRS, CDR2 YFSETQ, per germline. The CDR3 sequence: CASSSLAGKDNEQFF. In DNA form, the CDR3 reads TGCGCCAGCAGCTCACTAGCGGGAAAGGACAATGAGCAGTTCTTC.

This clone was observed a handful of times. V and J are TRBV5-4 and TRBJ2-2; 7 bases agree with TRBD1. With V trimmed by 3 bases and J by 5 bases, 4 bases remained unmatched. CDR3 length: 14 residues. Per the germline V gene, CDR1 is SGHNT and CDR2 is YYREEE (reference sequence). The CDR3 DNA sequence: TGTGCCAGCAGCTCACAGACAGGGACCGGGGAGCTGTTTTTT. It is translated as CASSSQTGTGELFF.

This clone was observed a single time. This chain uses TRBV7-9 with TRBJ1-4, with TRBD1 as a possible D gene (5 bases). This CDR3 region has 15 residues. From germline, CDR1 is SEHNR and CDR2 FQNEAQ (reference sequence). V dropped 2 bases and J dropped 3 bases, with 10 bases sitting between them. The CDR3 nucleotides are TGTGCCAGCAGCTTAAAAGGGGCGCCTAATGAAAAACTGTTTTTT. Translating gives CASSLKGAPNEKLFF. Based on the CDR3 plus reference TRBV7-9 and TRBJ1-4, the full variable domain is DTGVSQNPRHKITKRGQNVTFRCDPISEHNRLYWYRQTLGQGPEFLTYFQNEAQLEKSRLLSDRFSAERPKGSFSTLEIQRTEQGDSAMYLCASSLKGAPNEKLFFGSGTQLSVL.

The chain joins TRBV4-2 to TRBJ2-2; a possible D gene is TRBD1 (5 bases). This CDR3 is built from 15 residues. Germline V gene sequence: CDR1 LGHNA, CDR2 YNFKEQ. V was shortened by 4 bases and J by 4 bases, with 13 bases between the two germline ends. This chain's CDR3 is CASSPQGSGTGELFF. Here the CDR3 DNA reads TGTGCCAGCAGCCCGCAGGGTAGTGGCACCGGGGAGCTGTTTTTT.

V gene TRBV10-3 combines with J gene TRBJ2-1; D might be TRBD2 (6 bases). The CDR3 is 14 residues long. Germline-derived CDR1 and CDR2 are ENHRY and SYGVKD. V shed 8 bases and J shed 1 base, with 12 bases lying between them. The CDR3: CAIGTSLSYNEQFF. The CDR3 region has the DNA TGTGCCATCGGTACTAGCCTATCCTACAATGAGCAGTTCTTC.

The gene calls are TRBV9 and TRBJ1-1; TRBD1 matches 7 bases. Trimming cost V 3 bases and J 0 bases; bases outside gene matches: 2. Germline V gives CDR1 SGDLS, CDR2 YYNGEE. This CDR3 contains 14 residues. The CDR3 spells CASSGGQMNTEAFF. In DNA, the CDR3 is TGTGCCAGCAGCGGGGGACAGATGAACACTGAAGCTTTCTTT.

The chain is built from TRBV7-2 and TRBJ1-3; D is ambiguous. V lost 5 bases and J 0 bases, leaving 11 bases between the germline ends. Germline V gene lookup returns CDR1 SGHTA and CDR2 FQGNSA. The CDR3 extends over 15 amino acids. The CDR3 loop reads CASSLLAFSGNTIYF. In DNA form, the CDR3 reads TGTGCCAGCAGCCTCCTGGCCTTCTCTGGAAACACCATATATTTT.

The rearrangement links TRBV5-5 to TRBJ2-5; 10 bases line up with TRBD2. V lost 1 base to trimming and J lost 5 bases; unmatched junction nucleotides: 8. The CDR3 consists of 16 residues. Germline lookup yields CDR1 SGHKS and CDR2 YYEKEE (reference sequence). The CDR3 reads CASSLNSLAGRETQYF. CDR3 bases: TGTGCCAGCAGCTTGAATTCACTAGCGGGGCGCGAGACCCAGTACTTC.

The rearrangement joins TRBV12-2 to TRBJ1-4. TRBV12-2 is noted as a pseudogene. CDR3 size: 15 residues. This chain's CDR3 is CASRLVPPTNEKLFF. The CDR3 DNA follows: TGTGCAAGTCGCTTAGTCCCACCAACTAATGAAAAACTGTTTTTT.

The chain is built from TRBV30 and TRBJ1-2, with D unclear. Deletions cut 4 bases from V and 4 bases from J, with 10 bases between. The CDR3 totals 12 residues. CDR1 is GTSNPN and CDR2 is SVGIG in the germline V gene (reference sequence). CDR3 nucleotide sequence: TGTGCCTGGAACCAAGTGGGCTATGGCTACACCTTC. This encodes CAWNQVGYGYTF. The full variable domain, its missing parts supplied by reference TRBV30 and TRBJ1-2, is SQTIHQWPATLVQPVGSPLSLECTVEGTSNPNLYWYRQAAGRGLQLLFYSVGIGQISSEVPQNLSASRPQDRQFILSSKKLLLSDSGFYLCAWNQVGYGYTFGSGTRLTVV.

The chain recombines TRBV11-2 with TRBJ1-2; D call uncertain. The CDR3 loop spans 13 amino acids. From germline, CDR1 is SGHAT and CDR2 FQNNGV. Between the trimmed V and J ends, which lost 4 bases and 7 bases, there was a span of 13 bases. The CDR3 reads CASSSTPLRGYTF. CDR3 in DNA: TGTGCCAGCAGCTCCACCCCCCTCCGTGGCTACACCTTC.

This clone has a single count. The chain is built from TRBV6-1 and TRBJ1-4, with unresolved D. The CDR3 runs 15 residues. Germline V gene sequence: CDR1 MNHNS, CDR2 SASEGT. Between the trimmed V and J ends, which lost 4 bases and 0 bases, there was a span of 9 bases. DNA of the CDR3: TGTGCCAGCAGTGGGTCTAGAGCAACTAATGAAAAACTGTTTTTT. This sequence encodes CASSGSRATNEKLFF.

The rearrangement uses TRBV7-9 and TRBJ2-1; TRBD2 matches 10 bases. The CDR3 consists of 18 residues. J gave up 6 bases and V 5 bases, and 16 bases lay outside the gene matches. Germline V gene lookup returns CDR1 SEHNR and CDR2 FQNEAQ (reference sequence). CDR3 sequence reads: CASSQSLAGSWGFNEQFF. In DNA form, the CDR3 reads TGTGCCAGCAGCCAATCACTAGCGGGGTCATGGGGTTTCAATGAGCAGTTCTTC.

The J gene is TRBJ2-5, the V gene TRBV5-1; no clear D gene. V was trimmed by 0 bases and J by 4 bases, leaving 7 bases between them. This CDR3 has 13 residues. CDR1 is SGHRS, CDR2 YFSETQ, per germline. The CDR3 is CASSLVSLETQYF. In nucleotides, the CDR3 is TGCGCCAGCAGCTTGGTGTCACTAGAGACCCAGTACTTC. The full variable domain, with the rest looked up from reference TRBV5-1 and TRBJ2-5, is KAGVTQTPRYLIKTRGQQVTLSCSPISGHRSVSWYQQTPGQGLQFLFEYFSETQRNKGNFPGRFSGRQFSNSRSEMNVSTLELGDSALYLCASSLVSLETQYFGPGTRLLVL.

A single count supports this clone. This chain links TRBV27 with TRBJ2-1; perhaps TRBD2 as D (5 bases). V lost 6 bases and J 4 bases, leaving 16 bases between the germline ends. This CDR3 contains 15 residues. The germline V gene has CDR1 MNHEY and CDR2 SMNVEV (reference sequence). The CDR3 sequence: CASSLPRGTYNEQFF. For the CDR3, the DNA is TGTGCCAGCAGCCTCCCCCGGGGTACTTACAATGAGCAGTTCTTC.

The chain is built from TRBV6-1 and TRBJ1-4; 10 bases fit TRBD1. Germline CDR1 MNHNS, CDR2 SASEGT. CDR3 size: 15 residues. Trimming removed 4 bases from V and 8 bases from J; junction bases left unmatched: 7. The CDR3 nucleotides are TGTGCCAGCAGTGGATGGGGACAGGGGCAGGAAAAACTGTTTTTT. Amino acids: CASSGWGQGQEKLFF.

The chain has TRBV11-2 and TRBJ2-1, with 10 bases aligning to TRBD2. V lost 3 bases to trimming and J lost 7 bases; unmatched junction nucleotides: 9. The germline CDR1 and CDR2 sequences are SGHAT and FQNNGV. This CDR3 comprises 16 residues. CDR3 sequence reads: CASSFRGGLANNEQFF. As DNA, the CDR3 is TGTGCCAGCAGCTTTAGGGGGGGACTAGCGAATAATGAGCAGTTCTTC.